Listed below are T cell receptor beta chains from one sample, sequenced in a study of patients and donors after allogeneic stem cell transplantation. TCRdb re-called the RT-PCR reads through MiXCR, storing one row per CDR3 protein. The data contain about 960,000 distinct CDR3 sequences, more than 15% of them singletons. The sample was blood, either unsorted or a sorted T cell fraction (not recorded which). Receptor source: a human donor who was either an allogeneic HSCT recipient or a stem cell or donor lymphocyte infusion donor (not recorded which). It is not recorded whose cells these are; they may come from a transplant donor. The CDR3 runs from the conserved cysteine through the conserved F or W. D genes are given only for firm matches. Clone size is shown for a subset of rows, as once, few, many or a class of expanded clone.

v_gene	j_gene	d_gene	abundance	CDR3nt	CDR3aa
TRBV7-6	TRBJ2-3	NA	NA	TGTGCCAGCAGCTTAAATCAGGGGCCAGATACGCAGTATTTT	CASSLNQGPDTQYF
TRBV10-3	TRBJ2-7	NA	few	TGTGCCATCAGTGAGTCGATCGTCTCGAAACCTTACGAGCAGTACTTC	CAISESIVSKPYEQYF
TRBV2	TRBJ2-1	NA	NA	TGTGCCAGCAGAAAGGAGGTTAATGAGCAGTTCTTC	CASRKEVNEQFF
TRBV20-1	TRBJ2-7	TRBD2	few	TGCAGTGCTAGACCTATTCCGGGACTAGCGGGGGCCTACGAGCAGTACTTC	CSARPIPGLAGAYEQYF
TRBV5-1	TRBJ1-1	NA	many	TGCGCCAGCAGCTTGACAGTGATGAACACTGAAGCTTTCTTT	CASSLTVMNTEAFF
TRBV7-2	TRBJ2-4	NA	NA	TGTGCCAGCAGCCCTCAGGCTGGGGCCAAAAACATTCAGTACTTC	CASSPQAGAKNIQYF
TRBV12-3/TRBV12-4	TRBJ2-1	NA	NA	TGTGCCAGCAGTCCCCTCCTGAGCGGACCCAACAATGAGCAGTTCTTC	CASSPLLSGPNNEQFF
TRBV20-1	TRBJ2-5	TRBD2	NA	TGCAGTGCTAGTGGGGGGGCTAGCGGGGACCAAGAGACCCAGTACTTC	CSASGGASGDQETQYF
TRBV11-3	TRBJ2-7	NA	few	TGTGCCAGCACTAGGGGGGACGAGCAGTACTTC	CASTRGDEQYF
TRBV7-9	TRBJ1-1	NA	NA	TGTGCCAGCAGCGACAGCCGCATGAACACTGAAGCTTTCTTT	CASSDSRMNTEAFF
TRBV7-2	TRBJ2-4	TRBD1	NA	TGTGCCAGCAGCCCCCGGGGACAGACAAAAAACATTCAGTACTTC	CASSPRGQTKNIQYF
TRBV7-2	TRBJ2-2	TRBD1	NA	TGTGCCAGCAGCTGGAAGACAGGGGGGCACACCGGGGAGCTGTTTTTT	CASSWKTGGHTGELFF
TRBV6-5	TRBJ1-2	TRBD1	few	TGTGCCAGCAGTTACCGCTTCGCAGGGGGGAGCTATGGCTACACCTTC	CASSYRFAGGSYGYTF
TRBV4-1	TRBJ2-7	NA	few	TGCGCCAGCAGCCAAAAGGACCGGAGGAACGAGCAGTACTTC	CASSQKDRRNEQYF
TRBV5-6	TRBJ1-4	TRBD1	few	TGTGCCAGTACGAGGGACAGGTCTGGACTGTTTTTT	CASTRDRSGLFF
TRBV5-1	TRBJ2-1	NA	many	TGTGCCAGCAGTTTGGGTGGGGCCTCCTACAATGAGCAGTTCTTC	CASSLGGASYNEQFF
TRBV3-1	TRBJ1-2	NA	NA	TGTGCCAGCAGCCAAGCGGGGTCGGGGGATGGCTACACCTTC	CASSQAGSGDGYTF
TRBV5-1	TRBJ2-3	NA	few	TGCGCCAGCGGTACCGCAGCGGGAGATACGCAGTATTTT	CASGTAAGDTQYF
TRBV5-1	TRBJ2-5	NA	NA	TGCGCCAGCAGCTTGGTCAAGAGGGGAGAGACCCAGTACTTC	CASSLVKRGETQYF
TRBV7-2	TRBJ1-2	NA	NA	TGTGCCAGCACCACAGTGGGCTATGGCTACACCTTC	CASTTVGYGYTF
TRBV7-9	TRBJ2-2	TRBD1	NA	TGTGCCAGCAGCTTAGGACAGGGAGTCGGCAAGCCCGGGGAGCTGTTTTTT	CASSLGQGVGKPGELFF
TRBV6-1	TRBJ2-1	NA	few	TGTGCCAGCACTCCAAGCCGGACTTCCTACAATGAGCAGTTCTTC	CASTPSRTSYNEQFF
TRBV2	TRBJ2-7	NA	NA	TGTGCCAGCAGTGAGACGGCCCGGACAAACCCCTACGAGCAGTACTTC	CASSETARTNPYEQYF
TRBV5-1	TRBJ2-7	TRBD1	many	TGCGCCAGCAGCGCCGGGACAGGGATCCTCCTCGAGCAGTACTTC	CASSAGTGILLEQYF
TRBV20-1	TRBJ2-2	TRBD2	NA	TGCAGTGCTAGGCCGACTAGCGGGAGTTCCTCGAACACCGGGGAGCTGTTTTTT	CSARPTSGSSSNTGELFF
TRBV3-1	TRBJ2-3	TRBD2	NA	TGTGCCAGCAGCCACCTAGGTAGCGGGGCTAGCACAGATACGCAGTATTTT	CASSHLGSGASTDTQYF
TRBV20-1	TRBJ1-2	NA	few	TGCAGTGCTAGAGAGGACAGAATGGGGAACTATGGCTACACCTTC	CSAREDRMGNYGYTF
TRBV7-9	TRBJ2-2	NA	NA	TGTGCCAGCAGCGATGAAGGGATTGAGCTGTTTTTT	CASSDEGIELFF
TRBV9	TRBJ1-2	NA	few	TGTGCCAGCAGCGTAGGGGCAGGGGAGAATGGCTACACCTTC	CASSVGAGENGYTF
TRBV6-5	TRBJ2-2	TRBD1	NA	TGTGCCAGCAGTTACCGGCAGGGGGCATTTGGATTAAGGACCGGGGAGCTGTTTTTT	CASSYRQGAFGLRTGELFF
TRBV5-1	TRBJ1-4	NA	NA	TGCGCCAGCAGCCGGGTTACAACTAATGAAAAACTGTTTTTT	CASSRVTTNEKLFF
TRBV7-9	TRBJ1-2	NA	few	TGTGCCAGCACCACGCCGGGGATCTATGGCTACACCTTC	CASTTPGIYGYTF
TRBV15	TRBJ2-5	NA	few	TGTGCCACCAGCAGAGATATTCTCGGGGGCCAAGAGACCCAGTACTTC	CATSRDILGGQETQYF
TRBV7-7	TRBJ2-5	NA	NA	TGTGCTAGCAGCCCAGGTGGGCAGGCCTTCGGGGAGACCCAGTACTTC	CASSPGGQAFGETQYF
TRBV20-1	TRBJ2-7	TRBD1	few	TGCAGTGCTAGAGGAAGGGCCGGGACAGGGGAGGTCCACGAGCAGTACTTC	CSARGRAGTGEVHEQYF
TRBV12-3/TRBV12-4	TRBJ2-1	NA	many	TGTGCCAGCAGCCCAGGGAGGACACAGGGGAAGGTCAATGAGCAGTTCTTC	CASSPGRTQGKVNEQFF
TRBV15	TRBJ1-1	NA	NA	TGTGCCACCAGCAGGAGTGTAGGGCGGGGGAACACTGAAGCTTTCTTT	CATSRSVGRGNTEAFF